This T cell receptor (beta chain) was sequenced during a study of blood T cell repertoires in COVID-19. Study-wide background: Sites in the United States, Italy and Spain provided acute and convalescent COVID-19 samples.

This table comes from immunoSEQ multiplex PCR, and its TCRdb copy is limited to in-frame clones, with some not included. Here the sample spans 250,000 to 300,000 clones, about nine tenths being singletons. Germline assignment: CDR1 SGHNT and CDR2 YYREEE (reference sequence). The CDR3 loop spans 14 amino acids. Trimming removed 3 bases from V and 10 bases from J; junction bases left unmatched: 8. This clonotype was obtained from a human donor in a cohort exposed to, infected with or recovered from COVID-19 (not recorded which). The donor label of this sample is uncertain. The sample taken for sequencing was PBMCs or T cells enriched from blood (not recorded which). This sequence joins TRBV5-4 and TRBJ2-1; 9 nucleotides align to TRBD2. CDR3 sequence reads: CASSSAGGPVEQFF. The DNA for the CDR3 is TGTGCCAGCAGCTCGGCGGGGGGGCCGGTAGAGCAGTTCTTC. The entire variable domain, with the rest obtained from reference TRBV5-4 and TRBJ2-1, is as follows: ETGVTQSPTHLIKTRGQQVTLRCSSQSGHNTVSWYQQALGQGPQFIFQYYREEENGRGNFPPRFSGLQFPNYSSELNVNALELDDSALYLCASSSAGGPVEQFFGPGTRLTVL.